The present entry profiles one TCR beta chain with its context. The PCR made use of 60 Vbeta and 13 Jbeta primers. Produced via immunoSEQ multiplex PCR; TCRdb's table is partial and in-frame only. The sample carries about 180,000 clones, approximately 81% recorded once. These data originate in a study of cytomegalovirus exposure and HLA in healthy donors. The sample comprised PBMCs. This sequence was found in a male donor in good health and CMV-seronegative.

The CDR3 loop reads CASSRGTDNSPLHF. The CDR3 DNA follows: TGCGCCAGCAGCCGAGGGACAGATAATTCACCCCTCCACTTT. This chain connects TRBV4-3 to TRBJ1-6, with 7 bases identical to TRBD1. The ends lost 4 bases at V and 5 bases at J; junction bases unmatched: 2. Per germline, CDR1 LGHNA and CDR2 YSLEER. The CDR3 totals 14 residues.